This TCR beta chain emerged from a study of regulatory T cells in long-lasting Graves disease. This clonotype has ten or more counts. Germline V gives CDR1 SGHAT, CDR2 FQNNGV. V lost 2 bases and J lost 0, with 13 bases in between. The CDR3 is made up of 16 amino acids. Arm-PCR of CDR3 regions with iRepertoire HTBI primers generated TCR beta libraries. TCRdb fed the multiplex PCR reads into MiXCR, producing one record per CDR3 protein. The sample shows over 200,000 distinct CDR3 sequences, around a sixth of them seen only once. Time point given: newly diagnosed GD, antithyroid drugs for less than 3 months. After RNA was extracted from PBMCs, the TCR library was made from it. These same records also appear under a second study, on T cells in Graves' hyperthyroidism and ophthalmopathy.

Specimen: peripheral blood mononuclear cells (PBMCs), collected at new diagnosis, from a patient treated with antithyroid drugs. The J gene is TRBJ2-5, the V gene TRBV11-2, with D perhaps matching TRBD2 (5 bases). The TCR originated in a woman between 25 and 40 years old with Graves disease. The CDR3 DNA follows: TGTGCCAGCAGCTTACCCCTAGCCCTTAACCAAGAGACCCAGTACTTC. This sequence encodes CASSLPLALNQETQYF.